Presented here are 27 T cell receptor beta chains from one specimen sequenced in a study of blood T cell repertoires in COVID-19. Libraries were prepared by immunoSEQ multiplex PCR; TCRdb keeps only in-frame clonotypes and omits some of them. The profile shows 10,000 to 15,000 clones, about 88% of them singletons. The source material was peripheral blood. Receptor source: a woman aged 55-70 years with active COVID-19.

The rearrangement links TRBV28 to TRBJ1-5; possible D gene TRBD1, 5 bases. This CDR3 has 16 residues. Trimming took off 3 bases at V and 0 bases at J, with 12 bases between the two ends. Germline V gene lookup returns CDR1 MDHEN and CDR2 SYDVKM. In DNA, the CDR3 is TGTGCCAGCAGTTTGGTGACAGAGAATAGCAATCAGCCCCAGCATTTT. Encoded protein: CASSLVTENSNQPQHF.

The chain has TRBV5-6 and TRBJ1-1, with TRBD1 identical over 7 bases. With 0 bases clipped from V and 1 base from J, the junction kept 0 bases outside the gene matches. CDR1 is SGHDT, CDR2 YYEEEE, per germline. The CDR3 is 14 amino acids. CDR3 residues: CASSLGDRNTEAFF. The DNA for the CDR3 is TGTGCCAGCAGCTTGGGGGACAGGAACACTGAAGCTTTCTTT. The full variable domain, its missing parts supplied by reference TRBV5-6 and TRBJ1-1, is DAGVTQSPTHLIKTRGQQVTLRCSPKSGHDTVSWYQQALGQGPQFIFQYYEEEERQRGNFPDRFSGHQFPNYSSELNVNALLLGDSALYLCASSLGDRNTEAFFGQGTRLTVV.

CDR3 in DNA: TGTGCCAGCAGCTTATGGCAGGAGAACACTGAAGCTTTCTTT. Residues: CASSLWQENTEAFF. This chain uses TRBV11-2 with TRBJ1-1, with D unresolved. Trimming cost V 2 bases and J 1 base, with 8 bases left between them. There are 14 residues in the CDR3. Per germline, CDR1 SGHAT and CDR2 FQNNGV.

The chain has TRBV5-1 and TRBJ2-5; TRBD2 agrees at 7 bases. The germline CDR1 and CDR2 sequences are SGHRS and YFSETQ. The junction had 1 base not matched to a gene; V was cut back by 0 bases and J by 5 bases. The CDR3 length is 13 residues. The chain's CDR3 is CASSLGSGETQYF. In DNA, the CDR3 is TGCGCCAGCAGCTTGGGTAGCGGGGAGACCCAGTACTTC.

J is TRBJ2-5 and V is TRBV7-9; TRBD1 matches 11 bases. Germline V lookup: CDR1 SEHNR, CDR2 FQNEAQ (reference sequence). The length of the CDR3 is 15 residues. The junction had 3 bases not matched to a gene; V was cut back by 1 base and J by 5 bases. This chain's CDR3 is CASSLGTGGWETQYF. The CDR3 nucleotides read TGTGCCAGCAGCTTAGGGACAGGGGGCTGGGAGACCCAGTACTTC.

This chain connects TRBV5-4 to TRBJ2-5; 8 bases are a match to TRBD2. Germline V lookup: CDR1 SGHNT, CDR2 YYREEE (reference sequence). The CDR3 runs 16 residues. The J segment lost 2 bases and the V segment lost 4 bases, leaving 10 bases of the junction unmatched. The CDR3 here is CASSPGGGWAQETQYF. CDR3 coding DNA: TGTGCCAGCAGCCCCGGGGGGGGGTGGGCTCAAGAGACCCAGTACTTC.

The chain recombines TRBV6-6 with TRBJ1-1; 10 bases align to TRBD1. Losses at the gene ends were 4 bases for V and 3 bases for J; bases not matched to a gene: 8. From germline, CDR1 is MNHNY and CDR2 SVGAGI (reference sequence). This CDR3 has 16 residues. In nucleotides, the CDR3 is TGTGCCAGCAGTTCCGACAGGGGGCGTGGGTACACTGAAGCTTTCTTT. This sequence encodes CASSSDRGRGYTEAFF.

V usage is TRBV2 and J usage is TRBJ1-1, with 7 bases identical to TRBD1. Germline V gene lookup returns CDR1 SNHLY and CDR2 FYNNEI. J gave up 5 bases and V 7 bases, and 16 bases lay outside the gene matches. The CDR3 totals 16 residues. The CDR3 loop reads CASTLRPGTAGTEAFF. The CDR3 nucleotides are TGTGCCAGCACCCTCCGCCCCGGGACAGCCGGGACTGAAGCTTTCTTT.

This clone was seen a single time. The chain has TRBV27 and TRBJ2-7, with a possible D match to TRBD2 (7 bases). The CDR3 runs 17 residues. The V gene's germline CDR1 is MNHEY and CDR2 SMNVEV (reference sequence). Trimming took 7 bases from V and 0 from J, leaving 22 bases between them. CDR3 amino acids: CASKGPWGRGISYEQYF. DNA of the CDR3: TGTGCCAGCAAAGGCCCCTGGGGGAGGGGGATCTCCTACGAGCAGTACTTC.

V and J are TRBV4-1 and TRBJ1-3, with a weak D call TRBD1 (5 bases). V was pared by 2 bases and J by 4 bases, with 12 bases between. The CDR3 spans 15 residues. Germline CDR1 and CDR2: MGHRA and YSYEKL. This CDR3 reads CASSQTGLEGNTIYF. CDR3 nucleotide sequence: TGCGCCAGCAGCCAAACAGGTTTGGAAGGAAACACCATATATTTT.

J is TRBJ1-4 and V is TRBV5-5, with TRBD1 matching 9 bases. The CDR3 has 15 residues. V shed 3 bases, J shed 8 bases, and the junction held 8 bases outside the gene matches. The germline CDR1 and CDR2 sequences are SGHKS and YYEKEE (reference sequence). Here the CDR3 reads CASSSPDRGGEKLFF. The CDR3, as DNA: TGTGCCAGCAGCTCCCCTGACAGGGGGGGAGAAAAACTGTTTTTT.

The genes are TRBV4-2 and TRBJ2-2; 8 positions agree with TRBD2. The ends lost 0 bases at V and 2 bases at J; junction bases unmatched: 5. Looked up from germline, CDR1 is LGHNA and CDR2 is YNFKEQ. The CDR3 consists of 17 residues. The CDR3 loop reads CASSQDRAGANTGELFF. CDR3 sequence (DNA): TGTGCCAGCAGCCAAGATCGAGCGGGGGCCAACACCGGGGAGCTGTTTTTT.

V usage is TRBV14 and J usage is TRBJ2-3, with TRBD1 matching over 7 bases. Germline assignment: CDR1 SGHDN and CDR2 FVKESK. The CDR3 totals 16 residues. V dropped 2 bases and J dropped 0; count of bases not matched to a gene: 5. DNA of the CDR3: TGTGCCAGCAGCCAATATAGGGGACAGAGCACAGATACGCAGTATTTT. It yields the protein CASSQYRGQSTDTQYF.

This sequence joins TRBV19 and TRBJ2-2; D is perhaps TRBD1 (6 bases). This CDR3 comprises 14 residues. Germline V gives CDR1 LNHDA, CDR2 SQIVND (reference sequence). The V and J ends lost 5 bases and 1 base respectively, with 8 bases between them. The CDR3 is CASSATGNTGELFF. Here the CDR3 DNA reads TGTGCCAGTAGTGCGACAGGGAACACCGGGGAGCTGTTTTTT.

This rearrangement joins TRBV30 to TRBJ2-1; possible D gene TRBD1, 5 bases. CDR3 length: 15 residues. CDR1 and CDR2 (germline): GTSNPN, SVGIG (reference sequence). Trimming removed 0 bases from V and 5 bases from J, with 14 bases in between. In nucleotides, the CDR3 is TGTGCCTGGAGTGTACTAAACGGACACCACAATGAGCAGTTCTTC. It is translated as CAWSVLNGHHNEQFF.

The chain couples TRBV5-4 to TRBJ1-6; D is uncertain. The length of the CDR3 is 15 residues. The germline V gene encodes CDR1 SGHNT and CDR2 YYREEE (reference sequence). V was clipped by 0 bases and J by 8 bases, with 12 bases between them. The CDR3 loop is CASSLDPVSDSPLHF. The CDR3 nucleotides read TGTGCCAGCAGCTTGGACCCGGTGAGCGATTCACCCCTCCACTTT.

A single count supports this clone. V and J are TRBV6-5 and TRBJ1-4; D unresolved. The germline V and J ends were trimmed by 6 bases and 4 bases, with 9 bases remaining between them. CDR1 is MNHEY, CDR2 SVGAGI, per germline. The CDR3 has 13 residues. The CDR3 DNA follows: TGTGCCAGCAGCTCTGGACTTAATGAAAAACTGTTTTTT. This sequence encodes CASSSGLNEKLFF.

This chain joins TRBV28 and TRBJ1-6; D is undetermined. CDR1 is MDHEN, CDR2 SYDVKM, per germline. Trimming took 6 bases from V and 7 from J, leaving 19 bases between them. The CDR3 is made up of 16 amino acids. The CDR3: CASSGASWEENSPLHF. CDR3 nucleotides: TGTGCCAGCAGCGGTGCTTCCTGGGAGGAGAATTCACCCCTCCACTTT.

The chain has TRBV10-1 and TRBJ2-1; D gene uncertain. Trimming took 6 bases from V and 2 from J, leaving 11 bases between them. CDR3 length: 14 amino acids. Germline V gene data show CDR1 as WNHNN and CDR2 as SYGVQD (reference sequence). In DNA, the CDR3 is TGCGCCAGCAGGGCAGAAGATCCCTACAATGAGCAGTTCTTC. This sequence encodes CASRAEDPYNEQFF.

V is TRBV3-1 (or the pseudogene TRBV3-2) and J is TRBJ2-2, with 9 nucleotides matching TRBD1. The length of the CDR3 is 18 residues. V trimming: 2 bases; J trimming: 7 bases; junction bases outside the gene matches: 14. CDR1 and CDR2 (germline): LGHDT, YNNKEL (reference sequence). The CDR3: CASSQLPGQGTNLGELFF. The CDR3 nucleotides read TGTGCCAGCAGCCAACTCCCCGGACAGGGGACAAACCTCGGGGAGCTGTTTTTT.

V is TRBV9 and J is TRBJ2-5; TRBD2 is a possible D gene (6 bases). This CDR3 region has 15 residues. Deletions cut 4 bases from V and 5 bases from J, with 18 bases between. In germline, CDR1 is SGDLS, CDR2 YYNGEE. CDR3 in amino acids: CASSRAGPPEETQYF. The DNA of the CDR3 is TGTGCCAGCAGCCGAGCGGGTCCCCCGGAGGAGACCCAGTACTTC.

The chain uses TRBV19 and TRBJ2-2, with D uncertain. The CDR3 is 13 residues long. The ends were cut back, 1 base at V and 6 bases at J, with 6 bases in the middle. The germline V gene has CDR1 LNHDA and CDR2 SQIVND (reference sequence). CDR3 sequence reads: CASSIGAAGELFF. CDR3 nucleotides: TGTGCCAGTAGTATAGGAGCCGCCGGGGAGCTGTTTTTT.

The chain couples TRBV2 to TRBJ1-5; D not certain. The germline V and J ends were trimmed by 0 bases and 2 bases, with 11 bases remaining between them. Per germline, CDR1 SNHLY and CDR2 FYNNEI. The CDR3 contains 16 residues. CDR3 DNA: TGTGCCAGCAGTGAAGCTGGAGGGTTGGGCAATCAGCCCCAGCATTTT. Its translation is CASSEAGGLGNQPQHF.

This chain links TRBV7-2 with TRBJ1-2; D might be TRBD1 (6 bases). The V gene lost 11 bases and the J gene lost 4 bases, with 17 bases spanning the gap. This CDR3 spans 13 amino acids. Germline V gene lookup returns CDR1 SGHTA and CDR2 FQGNSA. DNA of the CDR3: TGTGCCGGCGGGGGGGCGCAAGTCTATGGCTACACCTTC. As protein: CAGGGAQVYGYTF. The full variable domain, completed using reference TRBV7-2 and TRBJ1-2, is GAGVSQSPSNKVTEKGKDVELRCDPISGHTALYWYRQSLGQGLEFLIYFQGNSAPDKSGLPSDRFSAERTGGSVSTLTIQRTQQEDSAVYLCAGGGAQVYGYTFGSGTRLTVV.

The chain links TRBV4-1 to TRBJ2-7; 9 bases map to TRBD2. Trimming cost V 2 bases and J 7 bases; bases outside gene matches: 12. The CDR3 length is 16 residues. The germline V gene encodes CDR1 MGHRA and CDR2 YSYEKL. The CDR3 DNA sequence: TGCGCCAGCAGCCAACCCTCCGCGGGAGGGCCCCGGGAGCAGTACTTC. Its protein product is CASSQPSAGGPREQYF.

V and J are TRBV3-1 (or the pseudogene TRBV3-2) and TRBJ2-2; tentative D call: TRBD1 (5 bases). Trimming stripped 4 bases from V and 5 bases from J, with 14 bases between. There are 15 residues in the CDR3. Germline V gene lookup returns CDR1 LGHDT and CDR2 YNNKEL (reference sequence). CDR3 protein: CASSPIRTGTGELFF. The CDR3 bases are TGTGCCAGCAGCCCGATCCGTACAGGAACCGGGGAGCTGTTTTTT.

The chain links TRBV14 to TRBJ1-2; D gene unclear. CDR1 and CDR2 (germline): SGHDN, FVKESK. V lost 3 bases and J 8 bases, leaving 10 bases between the germline ends. The CDR3 loop spans 12 amino acids. This CDR3 reads CASSQAAGGYTF. CDR3 nucleotides: TGTGCCAGCAGCCAGGCCGCGGGGGGCTACACCTTC.